This T cell receptor beta chain was captured by sequencing in a study of blood T cell repertoires in COVID-19 (dated by TCRdb to the early 2020s). About the investigation overall: Collaborator samples came from the United States, Italy and Spain and covered acute and convalescent phases of COVID-19. Where available, HLA class I and class II types were taken from metadata supplied by the sample provider and were not determined by assay-based typing. The sample metadata nearly always contained a de-identified subject ID, COVID-19 status, age in years and sex. Samples were obtained from the ongoing ImmuneRACE study (first 160 participants) and from 1,200 or so subjects provided by 6 global collaborators. The repertoires were made available in a free public database intended to serve as a resource for research on the immune response to SARS-CoV-2. Deeply sampled blood TCRbeta repertoires from subjects exposed to, actively infected with, or recovered from COVID-19 were included in the dataset. The prospective study material was composed of cDNA or gDNA derived from T cells, B-cell-depleted T cells, or PBMCs. Here is what the overall study found, with its caveats: Clinical and demographic metadata were provided uncurated, with the amount varying by source and participant.

TCRbeta CDR3 regions were amplified from genomic DNA by means of the immunoSEQ Assay, a bias-controlled multiplex PCR. The authors' pipeline ran thus. The number of nucleated cells in each sample was estimated from the amplification of reference gene primers within the assay. Sequence reads were collapsed and filtered to measure the absolute abundance of every unique TCRbeta CDR3 rearrangement. For each sample, productive Simpson clonality was calculated as the square root of Simpson's diversity index over productive rearrangements. TCRdb obtained this table from immuneACCESS and retained in-frame rearrangements with V and J assigned. These tables miss some clones; where compared with another copy, unresolved V genes account for less than half of the shortfall, and the remainder is unexplained. That table furnishes V, J and clone size, whereas the DNA furnished D and trimming. The sample profile shows 95,000 to 100,000 clones; roughly 84% of them were found once. The ten top clones hold around 16% of the sample.

Whole blood was collected in K2EDTA tubes by collaborating institutions according to the institutions' own protocols. For TCRbeta analysis, collaborator samples were shipped as frozen whole blood, as isolated PBMCs, or as DNA extracted from either sample type. Trimming accounts for 6 bases at V and 3 bases at J, while the number of junction bases matched to no gene is 9. CDR1 and CDR2 were assigned from the germline V gene as SGHRS and YFSETQ. The CDR3 measures 15 amino acids from cysteine to phenylalanine. Just CDR3 DNA is preserved here, 45 bases in frame from base 1. This clone has a single count. Its antigen specificity is not known. No base quality values were provided; no much bigger clone lies one nucleotide off.

The chain is encoded by TRBV5-1 joined to TRBJ2-1; 7 junctional bases match TRBD2. The TCR sequence derives from an older woman with acute or convalescent COVID-19. Sequencing input: peripheral blood. Read as DNA, the sequence is TGCGCCAGCACTGCCGACGGGGGGATCTACAATGAGCAGTTCTTC. Its coded protein is CASTADGGIYNEQFF.